This T cell receptor (beta chain) was found in a study of shared clonotypes between healthy human individuals. The table came from immunoSEQ multiplex PCR; TCRdb's copy has only in-frame clones and leaves some out. The data hold more than 2,000,000 clones, with 85% to 95% observed a single time. CDR1 and CDR2 (germline): MDHEN, SYDVKM. This CDR3 is built from 15 residues. V gave up 5 bases and J gave up 4 bases, with 17 bases separating them. The specimen sequenced was naive CD4+ T cells from PBMCs. Subset: CD45RA+ positively selected. This receptor was obtained from a man between 18 and 29 years old in good health. Some clones in this sample may be carry-over from other donors' samples. The rearrangement uses TRBV28 and TRBJ2-5; either TRBD1 or TRBD2 may fit D (5 bases each). This CDR3 is CASSARPGTLETQYF. In nucleotides, the CDR3 is TGTGCCAGCAGTGCCCGCCCCGGGACCCTAGAGACCCAGTACTTC.